Listed below are T cell receptor beta chains from one sample, sequenced in a study of blood T cells in healthy people across ages. One entry per CDR3 protein results from TCRdb running MiXCR on the 5' RACE reads. Of fewer than 1,000,000 distinct CDR3 sequences in the sample, roughly 44% were seen once. Sequenced sample: blood. The receptors come from a man in his fifties or sixties in good health. CDR3s include the opening cysteine and the closing phenylalanine or tryptophan. Each record gives: D gene, J gene, V gene, CDR3 protein. A D gene is named only where the DNA matches it firmly.

TRBD2 | TRBJ2-1 | TRBV7-2 | CASSMGLALGEQFF
NA | TRBJ1-5 | TRBV20-1 | CSASDLNNQPQHF
TRBD1 | TRBJ2-7 | TRBV27 | CASSFGGIRQGHEQYF
TRBD1 | TRBJ2-4 | TRBV27 | CASSLSDRGNIQYF
NA | TRBJ2-3 | TRBV5-6 | CASSLVGRQDTQYF
TRBD2 | TRBJ2-1 | TRBV5-1 | CASSPPGGTSANEQFF
TRBD1 | TRBJ1-6 | TRBV6-1 | CASSEADRVWPLHF
TRBD2 | TRBJ2-1 | TRBV4-2 | CASSQGPRTSGGRPYNGQFF
NA | TRBJ2-7 | TRBV7-2 | CASSFESAGAAYEQYF
NA | TRBJ2-5 | TRBV5-5 | CASSPWEGVETQYF
TRBD2 | TRBJ2-1 | TRBV29-1 | CSALTSGGEQFF
NA | TRBJ2-4 | TRBV30 | CAWSFVGKNIQYF
TRBD1 | TRBJ1-2 | TRBV7-9 | CASSRDRALYGYTF
TRBD1 | TRBJ1-1 | TRBV7-2 | CASSLGTGGGVTEAFF
NA | TRBJ2-3 | TRBV7-2 | CASSDRRTSFDTQYF
NA | TRBJ1-2 | TRBV10-3 | CAISSGEVWGYTF
NA | TRBJ2-1 | TRBV7-9 | CASSLRLRISGGANEQFF
NA | TRBJ1-2 | TRBV6-1 | CASSGSSYYGYTF
NA | TRBJ2-7 | TRBV4-3 | CASMTARRRSFYEQYF
TRBD1 | TRBJ2-4 | TRBV15 | CATSRSQGAGDIQYF
NA | TRBJ2-5 | TRBV11-2 | CASSPRQAVGSLYF
NA | TRBJ1-5 | TRBV4-1 | CASSQNQGNQPQHF
TRBD1 | TRBJ2-7 | TRBV6-1 | CASGEKRTGVFNEQYF
NA | NA | TRBV5-5 | CASSVPGGFSEQYF
NA | TRBJ1-2 | TRBV12-3/TRBV12-4 | CASSLLGLYGYTF
TRBD1 | TRBJ1-6 | TRBV7-8 | CASSPGGGYNSPLHF
TRBD2 | TRBJ2-3 | TRBV20-1 | CSGWASGGADTQYF
TRBD2 | TRBJ2-1 | TRBV7-2 | CASSPPGLAGGEQFF
TRBD1 | TRBJ2-3 | TRBV4-1 | CASSPIVGQLTDTQYF
TRBD2 | TRBJ2-5 | TRBV10-3 | CAISETIGGGNNEQYF
NA | TRBJ1-1 | TRBV25-1 | CAGSESRAGGTEAFF
TRBD1 | TRBJ2-1 | TRBV7-2 | CASSPRTGGSSCNEQFF
TRBD2 | TRBJ2-2 | TRBV3-1 | CASSLGLADGELFF
NA | TRBJ2-5 | TRBV6-6 | CASSPEGGPPQTQYF
NA | TRBJ1-2 | TRBV5-1 | CASSLSRALDGYTF
NA | TRBJ2-5 | TRBV10-3 | CAISDDRRSQETQYF
NA | TRBJ1-2 | TRBV20-1 | CSARPHRAPYGYTF
NA | TRBJ2-7 | TRBV15 | CATSRDFTHVQYF
NA | TRBJ2-5 | TRBV29-1 | CSVVGGFQETQYF
NA | TRBJ1-2 | TRBV29-1 | CSGDGVWGYTF
NA | TRBJ2-1 | TRBV10-3 | CAIRTAEPVDEQFF
NA | TRBJ2-3 | TRBV6-6 | CAIAGSRTDTQYF
NA | TRBJ2-5 | TRBV7-2 | CASSLAGRGEEQYF
NA | TRBJ2-7 | TRBV24-1 | CATSDPHRPYEQYF
NA | TRBJ2-5 | TRBV6-5 | CASSYGGETQYF
NA | TRBJ2-3 | TRBV20-1 | CSASPRDFTDTQYF
NA | TRBJ2-7 | TRBV6-2/TRBV6-3 | CASSTRGGYSYEQYF
TRBD1 | TRBJ1-1 | TRBV4-3 | CASSQEGQGDTEAFF
NA | TRBJ2-2 | TRBV6-1 | CASSALDTYTGELFF
TRBD1 | TRBJ1-4 | TRBV7-9 | CASSSEGQGPEKLFF
TRBD2 | TRBJ2-7 | TRBV27 | CASTRTGGPYEQYF
NA | TRBJ2-3 | TRBV5-8 | CASSLVTGPGTDTQYF
NA | TRBJ2-1 | TRBV7-9 | CASSFAGIRDEQFF
NA | TRBJ2-1 | TRBV7-2 | CASSLISGDQFF
NA | TRBJ2-5 | TRBV11-2 | CASSYLGEETQYF
NA | TRBJ1-2 | TRBV28 | CASSPNGGANYGYTF
NA | TRBJ2-7 | TRBV20-1 | CSASPEQVRPYEQYF
NA | TRBJ2-5 | TRBV20-1 | CSARQRTDSQETQYF